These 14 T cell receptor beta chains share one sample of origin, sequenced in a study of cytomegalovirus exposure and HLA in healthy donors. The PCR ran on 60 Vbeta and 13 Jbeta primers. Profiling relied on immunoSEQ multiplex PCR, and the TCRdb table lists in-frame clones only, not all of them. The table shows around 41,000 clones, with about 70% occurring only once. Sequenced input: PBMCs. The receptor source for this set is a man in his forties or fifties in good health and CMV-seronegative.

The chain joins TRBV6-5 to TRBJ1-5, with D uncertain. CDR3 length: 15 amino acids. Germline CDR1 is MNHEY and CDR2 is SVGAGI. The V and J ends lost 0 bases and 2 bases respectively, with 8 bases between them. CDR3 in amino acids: CASSYSVAGNQPQHF. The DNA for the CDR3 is TGTGCCAGCAGTTACTCCGTGGCGGGCAATCAGCCCCAGCATTTT.

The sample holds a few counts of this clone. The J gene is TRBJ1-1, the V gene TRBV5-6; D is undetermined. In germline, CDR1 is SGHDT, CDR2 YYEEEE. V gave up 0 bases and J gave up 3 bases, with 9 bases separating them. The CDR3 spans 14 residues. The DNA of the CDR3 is TGTGCCAGCAGCTTGGCCGGTATCCACACTGAAGCTTTCTTT. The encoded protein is CASSLAGIHTEAFF. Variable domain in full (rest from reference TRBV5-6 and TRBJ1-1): DAGVTQSPTHLIKTRGQQVTLRCSPKSGHDTVSWYQQALGQGPQFIFQYYEEEERQRGNFPDRFSGHQFPNYSSELNVNALLLGDSALYLCASSLAGIHTEAFFGQGTRLTVV.

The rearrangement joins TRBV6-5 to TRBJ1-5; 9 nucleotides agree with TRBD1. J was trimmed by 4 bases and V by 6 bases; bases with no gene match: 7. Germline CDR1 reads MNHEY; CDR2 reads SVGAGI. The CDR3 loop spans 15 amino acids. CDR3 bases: TGTGCCAGCAGACTCGACAGGGGGAAAAATCAGCCCCAGCATTTT. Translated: CASRLDRGKNQPQHF.

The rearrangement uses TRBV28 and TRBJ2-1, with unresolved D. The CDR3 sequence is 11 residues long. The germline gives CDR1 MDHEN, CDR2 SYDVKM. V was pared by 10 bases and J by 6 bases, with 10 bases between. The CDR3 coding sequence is TGTGCCACACAAAGACTCAATGAGCAGTTCTTC. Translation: CATQRLNEQFF.

CDR3 amino acids: CASSYSGWEISGGYTF. CDR3 coding DNA: TGTGCCAGCAGTTACTCGGGCTGGGAAATTTCGGGAGGCTACACCTTC. This chain links TRBV6-5 with TRBJ1-2; D call uncertain. CDR1 and CDR2 (germline): MNHEY, SVGAGI. Between the trimmed V and J ends, which lost 0 bases and 8 bases, there was a span of 19 bases. The CDR3 sequence is 16 residues long.

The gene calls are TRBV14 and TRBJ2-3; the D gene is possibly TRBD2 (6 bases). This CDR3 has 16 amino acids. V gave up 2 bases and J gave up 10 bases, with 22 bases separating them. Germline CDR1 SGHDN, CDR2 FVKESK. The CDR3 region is CASSQRGLRGVGAQYF. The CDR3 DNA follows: TGTGCCAGCAGCCAAAGGGGACTCCGGGGCGTTGGAGCGCAGTATTTT.

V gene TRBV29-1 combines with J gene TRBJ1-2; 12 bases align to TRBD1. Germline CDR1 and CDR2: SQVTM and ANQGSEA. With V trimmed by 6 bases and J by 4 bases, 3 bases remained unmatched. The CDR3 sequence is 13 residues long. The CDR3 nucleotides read TGCAGCGTGGGACAGGGGGCACGCTATGGCTACACCTTC. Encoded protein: CSVGQGARYGYTF. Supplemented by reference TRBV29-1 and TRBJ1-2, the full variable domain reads SAVISQKPSRDICQRGTSLTIQCQVDSQVTMMFWYRQQPGQSLTLIATANQGSEATYESGFVIDKFPISRPNLTFSTLTVSNMSPEDSSIYLCSVGQGARYGYTFGSGTRLTVV.

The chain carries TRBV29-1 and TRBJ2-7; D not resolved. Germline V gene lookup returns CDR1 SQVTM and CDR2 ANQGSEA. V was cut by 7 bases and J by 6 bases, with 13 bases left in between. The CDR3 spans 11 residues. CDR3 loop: CSAESRSEQYF. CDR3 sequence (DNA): TGCAGCGCCGAATCGCGGTCCGAGCAGTACTTC.

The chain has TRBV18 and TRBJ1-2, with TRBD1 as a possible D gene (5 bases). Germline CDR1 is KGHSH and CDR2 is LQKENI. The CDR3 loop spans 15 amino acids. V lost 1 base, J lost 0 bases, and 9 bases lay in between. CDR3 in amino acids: CASSPQGLPNYGYTF. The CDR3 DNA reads TGTGCCAGCTCACCACAGGGACTCCCTAACTATGGCTACACCTTC. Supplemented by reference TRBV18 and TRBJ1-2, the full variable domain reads NAGVMQNPRHLVRRRGQEARLRCSPMKGHSHVYWYRQLPEEGLKFMVYLQKENIIDESGMPKERFSAEFPKEGPSILRIQQVVRGDSAAYFCASSPQGLPNYGYTFGSGTRLTVV.

The CDR3: CASSVGGRGEKLFF. CDR3 DNA: TGTGCCAGCAGCGTAGGAGGGAGGGGTGAAAAACTGTTTTTT. V is TRBV9 and J is TRBJ1-4; a weak D match, TRBD1 (5 bases). Germline V gives CDR1 SGDLS, CDR2 YYNGEE. The CDR3 covers 14 residues. Trimming pared 0 bases from V and 7 bases from J, leaving 10 bases between.

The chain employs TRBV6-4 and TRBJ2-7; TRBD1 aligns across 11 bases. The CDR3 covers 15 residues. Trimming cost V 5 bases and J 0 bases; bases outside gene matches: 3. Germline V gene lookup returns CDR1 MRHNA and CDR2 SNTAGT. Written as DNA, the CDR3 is TGTGCCAGCAGTAGAGGGACAGGGGGCTCCTACGAGCAGTACTTC. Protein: CASSRGTGGSYEQYF.

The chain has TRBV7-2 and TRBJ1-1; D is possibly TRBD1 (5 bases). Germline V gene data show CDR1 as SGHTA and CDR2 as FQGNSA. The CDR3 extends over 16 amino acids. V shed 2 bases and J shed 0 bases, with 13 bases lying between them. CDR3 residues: CASSLRVTAMNTEAFF. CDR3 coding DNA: TGTGCCAGCAGCTTAAGGGTGACAGCTATGAACACTGAAGCTTTCTTT.

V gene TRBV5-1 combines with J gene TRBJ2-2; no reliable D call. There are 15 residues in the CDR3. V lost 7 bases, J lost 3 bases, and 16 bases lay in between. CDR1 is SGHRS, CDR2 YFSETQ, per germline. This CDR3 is CASGPNYEDTGELFF. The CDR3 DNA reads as TGCGCCAGCGGCCCCAACTACGAAGACACCGGGGAGCTGTTTTTT. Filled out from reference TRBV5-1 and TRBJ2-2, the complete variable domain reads KAGVTQTPRYLIKTRGQQVTLSCSPISGHRSVSWYQQTPGQGLQFLFEYFSETQRNKGNFPGRFSGRQFSNSRSEMNVSTLELGDSALYLCASGPNYEDTGELFFGEGSRLTVL.

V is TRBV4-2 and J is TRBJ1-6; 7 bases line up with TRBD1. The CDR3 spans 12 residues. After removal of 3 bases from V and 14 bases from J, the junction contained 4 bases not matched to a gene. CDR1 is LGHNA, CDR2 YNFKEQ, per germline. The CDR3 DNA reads TGTGCCAGCAGCCAGGATACAGGGGCCCTCCACTTT. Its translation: CASSQDTGALHF.